This entry is about one T cell receptor beta chain. Germline V gives CDR1 SEHNR, CDR2 FQNEAQ (reference sequence). The trim removed 4 bases at V and 1 base at J, leaving 9 bases unmatched. The CDR3 contains 16 residues. The data belong to a study of blood T cell repertoires in COVID-19. The wider study: Samples taken during acute and convalescent COVID-19 were collected in the United States, Italy and Spain. Nucleic acid was either cDNA or gDNA, and it came from T cells, B-cell-depleted T cells, or PBMCs.

Per the study methods: By means of reference gene primer amplification, nucleated cell counts were estimated. Method: immunoSEQ multiplex PCR; TCRdb's copy keeps in-frame clones and lacks some. The DNA was the basis for D and trimming; V, J and clone size are from that table. The profile shows some 90,000 clones, around 90% of them singletons. The chain employs TRBV7-9 and TRBJ2-5; TRBD1 matches at 7 bases. Material: peripheral blood. The clonotype originates from a man in his fifties with acute or convalescent COVID-19. The CDR3 DNA sequence: TGTGCCAGCAGCTCACAGGGGACGAGAATCCAAGAGACCCAGTACTTC. It encodes CASSSQGTRIQETQYF.